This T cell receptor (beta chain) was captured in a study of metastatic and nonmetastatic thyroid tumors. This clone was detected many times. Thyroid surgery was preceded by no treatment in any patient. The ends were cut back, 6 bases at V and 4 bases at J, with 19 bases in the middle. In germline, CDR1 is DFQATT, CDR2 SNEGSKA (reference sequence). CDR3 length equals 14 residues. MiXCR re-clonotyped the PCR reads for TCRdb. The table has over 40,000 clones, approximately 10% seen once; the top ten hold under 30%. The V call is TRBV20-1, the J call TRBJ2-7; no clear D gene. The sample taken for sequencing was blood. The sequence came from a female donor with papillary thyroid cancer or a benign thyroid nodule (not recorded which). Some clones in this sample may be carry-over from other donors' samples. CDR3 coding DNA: TGCAGTGCAAACCCGGAAGGACCGGTATACGAGCAGTACTTC. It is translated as CSANPEGPVYEQYF.